Below, 9 T cell receptor beta chains from the same sample are listed, as sequenced in a study of identifying expanded T cells in peripheral blood. Generated by immunoSEQ multiplex PCR, the TCRdb table keeps only in-frame clones and is missing some. The sample shows 80,000 to 90,000 clones, around 86% of them seen only once. The sequenced material came from blood. The receptor set was obtained from a person aged 18 to 70 in good health.

The V gene is TRBV5-6, the J gene TRBJ1-3; no definite D call. The CDR3 length is 18 residues. Per the germline V gene, CDR1 is SGHDT and CDR2 is YYEEEE. V was clipped by 1 base and J by 0 bases, with 17 bases between them. The CDR3 reads CASSLQVARWGSGNTIYF. CDR3 DNA: TGTGCCAGCAGCTTGCAGGTGGCGCGCTGGGGCTCTGGAAACACCATATATTTT.

The chain uses TRBV12-5 and TRBJ1-5, with D unclear. Trimming took off 0 bases at V and 7 bases at J, with 16 bases between the two ends. The germline CDR1 and CDR2 sequences are LGHNT and FRNRAP. The CDR3 totals 16 residues. In nucleotides, the CDR3 is TGTGCTAGTGGTTTGGTAGTTGGCGGTCGGCAACAGCCCCAGCATTTT. Protein product: CASGLVVGGRQQPQHF.

The chain employs TRBV4-1 and TRBJ2-3; the D is unclear. CDR3 length equals 16 residues. CDR1 is MGHRA and CDR2 is YSYEKL in the germline V gene. V lost 3 bases and J lost 4, with 17 bases in between. CDR3 DNA: TGCGCCAGCAGCCAGGTGAACATGGGTTTCTCAGATACGCAGTATTTT. It codes for CASSQVNMGFSDTQYF.

J is TRBJ1-1 and V is TRBV19; 8 nucleotides line up with TRBD1. The V and J ends lost 5 bases and 7 bases, in that order; junction bases with no gene match: 15. CDR3 length: 16 amino acids. Germline assignment: CDR1 LNHDA and CDR2 SQIVND (reference sequence). The CDR3 here is CASSRLGQGGWGEAFF. In DNA form, the CDR3 reads TGTGCCAGTAGTCGGCTTGGACAGGGTGGTTGGGGTGAAGCTTTCTTT. Filled out from reference TRBV19 and TRBJ1-1, the complete variable domain reads DGGITQSPKYLFRKEGQNVTLSCEQNLNHDAMYWYRQDPGQGLRLIYYSQIVNDFQKGDIAEGYSVSREKKESFPLTVTSAQKNPTAFYLCASSRLGQGGWGEAFFGQGTRLTVV.

This clone was picked up a small number of times. The chain couples TRBV4-3 to TRBJ1-3; D is unclear. Looked up from germline, CDR1 is LGHNA and CDR2 is YSLEER. The CDR3 extends over 17 amino acids. Trimming pared 0 bases from V and 0 bases from J, leaving 12 bases between. CDR3 residues: CASSQDHPRLSGNTIYF. The CDR3 bases are TGCGCCAGCAGCCAAGACCACCCACGGCTCTCTGGAAACACCATATATTTT.

The genes are TRBV6-1 and TRBJ1-2, with 7 bases aligning to TRBD1. The length of the CDR3 is 15 residues. Unmatched junction bases numbered 13, after V lost 8 bases and J lost 4 bases. CDR1 MNHNS and CDR2 SASEGT come from the germline V gene. CDR3 region: CASGAGGGRVYGYTF. The CDR3 DNA follows: TGTGCCAGCGGAGCAGGGGGTGGTCGGGTCTATGGCTACACCTTC.

The J gene is TRBJ2-2, the V gene TRBV5-1, with D possibly matching TRBD1 (5 bases). This CDR3 has 16 residues. The V gene lost 7 bases and the J gene lost 3 bases, with 19 bases spanning the gap. Looked up from germline, CDR1 is SGHRS and CDR2 is YFSETQ. The CDR3 DNA is TGCGCCAGCTTCCCTCTAGGACAAGAATACACCGGGGAGCTGTTTTTT. Its translation is CASFPLGQEYTGELFF.

V usage is TRBV7-6 and J usage is TRBJ1-2; D remains ambiguous. CDR3 length: 13 amino acids. CDR1 and CDR2 (germline): SGHVS, FNYEAQ. Trimming cost V 1 base and J 8 bases, with 11 bases left between them. CDR3 nucleotide sequence: TGTGCCAGCAGCTTAGAGGCAATGGGGGGCTACACCTTC. This sequence encodes CASSLEAMGGYTF.

A few counts support this clone. This chain uses TRBV7-9 with TRBJ1-1; D gene uncertain. The CDR3 totals 16 residues. V was shortened by 11 bases and J by 6 bases, with 28 bases between the two germline ends. Germline CDR1 SEHNR, CDR2 FQNEAQ (reference sequence). The CDR3 DNA reads TGTGCCGGCGTACCACGAGGTTCGGTCTCAGCACCTGAAGCTTTCTTT. Protein product: CAGVPRGSVSAPEAFF. The entire variable domain, with the rest obtained from reference TRBV7-9 and TRBJ1-1, is as follows: DTGVSQNPRHKITKRGQNVTFRCDPISEHNRLYWYRQTLGQGPEFLTYFQNEAQLEKSRLLSDRFSAERPKGSFSTLEIQRTEQGDSAMYLCAGVPRGSVSAPEAFFGQGTRLTVV.